These 10 T cell receptor beta chains came from one sample sequenced in a study of blood T cell repertoires in COVID-19. Libraries were prepared by immunoSEQ multiplex PCR; TCRdb keeps only in-frame clonotypes and omits some of them. The table shows around 220,000 clones, with approximately 80% occurring only once. The sequenced sample was peripheral blood. The receptors here all came from a woman older than 75 with acute or convalescent COVID-19.

The V and J genes are TRBV24-1 and TRBJ2-7, with D tentatively TRBD1 (5 bases). The CDR3 covers 13 residues. The V gene's germline CDR1 is KGHDR and CDR2 SFDVKD. Trimming cost V 5 bases and J 2 bases, with 9 bases left between them. In DNA, the CDR3 is TGTGCCACCAGTGGGGGCGCAACCTACGAGCAGTACTTC. This encodes CATSGGATYEQYF.

This clone showed up just a few times. This chain connects TRBV6-2 or TRBV6-3 to TRBJ1-2, with 8 positions matching TRBD1. V lost 2 bases, J lost 6 bases, and 8 bases stayed unmatched. The CDR3 is 15 amino acids. Germline CDR1 reads MNHEY; CDR2 reads SVGEGT. The CDR3 nucleotides read TGTGCCAGCAGTTACGAGGATCAGGGGGCGAATGGCTACACCTTC. This encodes CASSYEDQGANGYTF.

This chain joins TRBV2 and TRBJ2-7; 9 bases are a match to TRBD1. The trim removed 11 bases at V and 2 bases at J, leaving 4 bases unmatched. The CDR3 is 12 amino acids. The germline V gene has CDR1 SNHLY and CDR2 FYNNEI. DNA for the CDR3: TGTGCCGTCACAGGGGGCCCCTACGAGCAGTACTTC. Residues: CAVTGGPYEQYF.

The V call is TRBV11-3, the J call TRBJ2-2; weak D call: TRBD2 (6 bases). V was shortened by 7 bases and J by 4 bases, with 16 bases between the two germline ends. CDR3 length: 15 amino acids. Germline CDR1 reads SGHNT; CDR2 reads YENEEA. CDR3 amino acids: CASTELAPGTGELFF. DNA of the CDR3: TGTGCCAGCACCGAACTAGCACCGGGCACCGGGGAGCTGTTTTTT.

The CDR3 sequence: CASSPSPHSEQYF. CDR3 bases: TGTGCCAGCAGCCCTAGCCCACACTCCGAGCAGTACTTC. The chain links TRBV9 to TRBJ2-7; a weak D match, TRBD2 (5 bases). CDR1 and CDR2 from the germline V gene are SGDLS and YYNGEE. This CDR3 is built from 13 residues. With 4 bases removed from V and 6 bases from J, the gap between germline ends came to 14 bases.

This clone was seen more than once but under ten times. The chain recombines TRBV7-3 with TRBJ2-7; 9 positions match TRBD1. V trimming: 5 bases; J trimming: 2 bases; junction bases outside the gene matches: 4. Germline V gene data show CDR1 as SGHTA and CDR2 as FQGTGA. The CDR3 has 14 amino acids. CDR3 sequence reads: CASSADRGTYEQYF. For the CDR3, the DNA is TGTGCCAGCAGCGCGGACAGGGGCACCTACGAGCAGTACTTC.

The chain uses TRBV6-2 or TRBV6-3 and TRBJ2-5; D may be TRBD1 (5 bases). V lost 2 bases and J lost 2, with 9 bases in between. The germline CDR1 and CDR2 sequences are MNHEY and SVGEGT. The CDR3 extends over 14 amino acids. The CDR3: CASSYKGDQETQYF. In DNA, the CDR3 is TGTGCCAGCAGTTACAAAGGGGATCAAGAGACCCAGTACTTC.

The rearrangement links TRBV19 to TRBJ1-2, with a weak D call TRBD1 (6 bases). The V and J ends lost 6 bases and 8 bases respectively, with 19 bases between them. The CDR3 loop spans 14 amino acids. CDR1 and CDR2 (germline): LNHDA, SQIVND (reference sequence). This CDR3 is CASRPTQQGSGYTF. DNA of the CDR3: TGTGCCAGTAGACCAACCCAACAGGGTTCAGGCTACACCTTC.

V usage is TRBV19 and J usage is TRBJ2-4; TRBD1 might be the D (7 bases). V was cut by 5 bases and J by 0 bases, with 14 bases left in between. CDR1 and CDR2 from the germline V gene are LNHDA and SQIVND (reference sequence). The CDR3 is 16 residues long. The CDR3 sequence: CASSLHRGLAKNIQYF. CDR3 coding DNA: TGTGCCAGTAGTCTTCACAGGGGACTAGCCAAAAACATTCAGTACTTC.

The chain joins TRBV4-3 to TRBJ2-1; the match to TRBD1 covers 7 bases. The CDR3 has 15 residues. Germline lookup yields CDR1 LGHNA and CDR2 YSLEER. V lost 0 bases to trimming and J lost 7 bases; unmatched junction nucleotides: 6. CDR3 sequence reads: CASSQEGTENNEQFF. CDR3 nucleotide sequence: TGCGCCAGCAGCCAAGAGGGGACAGAGAATAATGAGCAGTTCTTC.